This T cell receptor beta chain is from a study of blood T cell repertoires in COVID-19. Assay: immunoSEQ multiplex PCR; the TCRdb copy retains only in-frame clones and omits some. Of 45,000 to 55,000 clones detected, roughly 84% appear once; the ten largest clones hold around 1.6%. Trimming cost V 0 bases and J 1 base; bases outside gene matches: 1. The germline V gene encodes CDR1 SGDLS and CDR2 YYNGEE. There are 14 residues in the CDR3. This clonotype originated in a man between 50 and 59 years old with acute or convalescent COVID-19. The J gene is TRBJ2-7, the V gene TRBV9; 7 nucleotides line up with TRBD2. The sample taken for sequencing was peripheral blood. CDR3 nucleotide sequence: TGTGCCAGCAGCGTAGCTAGCGGATCCTACGAGCAGTACTTC. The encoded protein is CASSVASGSYEQYF.